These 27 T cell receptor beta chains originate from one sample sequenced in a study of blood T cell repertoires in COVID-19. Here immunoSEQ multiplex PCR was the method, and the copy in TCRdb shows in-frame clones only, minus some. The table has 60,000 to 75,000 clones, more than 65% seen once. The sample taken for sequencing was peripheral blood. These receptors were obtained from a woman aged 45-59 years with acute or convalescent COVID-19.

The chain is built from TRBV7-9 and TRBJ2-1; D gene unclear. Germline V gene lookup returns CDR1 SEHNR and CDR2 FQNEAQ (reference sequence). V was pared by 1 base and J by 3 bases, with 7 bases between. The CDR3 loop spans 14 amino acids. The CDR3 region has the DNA TGTGCCAGCAGCTTAGGGCAGTTCTACAATGAGCAGTTCTTC. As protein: CASSLGQFYNEQFF.

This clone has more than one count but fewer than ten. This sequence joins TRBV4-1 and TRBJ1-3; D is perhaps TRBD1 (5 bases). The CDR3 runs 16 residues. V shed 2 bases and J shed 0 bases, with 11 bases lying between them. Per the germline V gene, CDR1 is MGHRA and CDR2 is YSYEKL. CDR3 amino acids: CASSQPGLTSGNTIYF. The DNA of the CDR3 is TGCGCCAGCAGCCAACCGGGACTCACCTCTGGAAACACCATATATTTT.

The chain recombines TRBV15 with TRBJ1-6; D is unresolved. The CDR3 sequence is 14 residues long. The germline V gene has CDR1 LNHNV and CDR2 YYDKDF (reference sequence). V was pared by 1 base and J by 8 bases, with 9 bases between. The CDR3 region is CATSRGGLDSPLHF. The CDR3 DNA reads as TGTGCCACCAGCAGAGGAGGGTTGGATTCACCCCTCCACTTT.

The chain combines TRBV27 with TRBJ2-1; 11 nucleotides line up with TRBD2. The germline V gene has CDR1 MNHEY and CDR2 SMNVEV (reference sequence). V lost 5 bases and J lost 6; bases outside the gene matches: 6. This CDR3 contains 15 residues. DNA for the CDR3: TGTGCCAGCAGTCCGACTAGCGGGACGTTCAATGAGCAGTTCTTC. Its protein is CASSPTSGTFNEQFF.

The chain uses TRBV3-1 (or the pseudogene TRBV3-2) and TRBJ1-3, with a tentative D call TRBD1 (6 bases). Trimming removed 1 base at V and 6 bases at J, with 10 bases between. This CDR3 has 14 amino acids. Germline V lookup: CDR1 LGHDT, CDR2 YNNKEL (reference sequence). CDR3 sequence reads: CASSQGAGVNTIYF. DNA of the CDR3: TGTGCCAGCAGCCAAGGGGCAGGGGTAAACACCATATATTTT.

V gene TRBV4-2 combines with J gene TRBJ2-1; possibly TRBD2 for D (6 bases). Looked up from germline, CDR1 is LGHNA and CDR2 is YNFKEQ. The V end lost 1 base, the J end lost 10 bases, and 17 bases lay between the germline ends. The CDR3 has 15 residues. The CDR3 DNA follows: TGTGCCAGCAGCCAAGCCCTTAGCGGTGAATACGAGCAGTTCTTC. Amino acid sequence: CASSQALSGEYEQFF.

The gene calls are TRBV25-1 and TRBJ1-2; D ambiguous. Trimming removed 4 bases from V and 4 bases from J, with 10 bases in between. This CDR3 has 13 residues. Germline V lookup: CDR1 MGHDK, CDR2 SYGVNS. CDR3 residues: CASSVSSFYGYTF. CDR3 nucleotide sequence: TGTGCCAGCAGTGTTTCCAGTTTCTATGGCTACACCTTC.

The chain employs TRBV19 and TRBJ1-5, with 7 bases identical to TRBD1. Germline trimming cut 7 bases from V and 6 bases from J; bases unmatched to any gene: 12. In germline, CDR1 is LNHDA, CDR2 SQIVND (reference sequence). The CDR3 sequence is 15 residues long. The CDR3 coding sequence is TGTGCCAGTAATCCGACAGGGAACAACGGTCAGCCCCAGCATTTT. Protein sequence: CASNPTGNNGQPQHF.

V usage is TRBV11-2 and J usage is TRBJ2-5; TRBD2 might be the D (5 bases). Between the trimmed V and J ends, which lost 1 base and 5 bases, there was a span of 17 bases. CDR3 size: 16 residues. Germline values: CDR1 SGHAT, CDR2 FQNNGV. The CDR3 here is CASSLGPKGVRETQYF. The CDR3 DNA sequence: TGTGCCAGCAGCTTAGGGCCAAAGGGAGTCCGGGAGACCCAGTACTTC.

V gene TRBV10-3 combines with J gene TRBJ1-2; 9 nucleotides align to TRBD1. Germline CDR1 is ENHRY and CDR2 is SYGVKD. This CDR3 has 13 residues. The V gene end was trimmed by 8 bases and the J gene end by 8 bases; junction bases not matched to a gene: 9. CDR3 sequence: CAIQTGTGHGYTF. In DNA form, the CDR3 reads TGTGCCATCCAAACCGGGACAGGGCACGGCTACACCTTC.

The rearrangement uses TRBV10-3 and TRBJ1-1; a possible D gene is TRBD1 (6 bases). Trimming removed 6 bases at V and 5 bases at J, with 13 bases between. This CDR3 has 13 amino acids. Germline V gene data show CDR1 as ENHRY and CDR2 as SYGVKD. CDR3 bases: TGTGCCATCAGGCCGATACAGGGAACTGAAGCTTTCTTT. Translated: CAIRPIQGTEAFF.

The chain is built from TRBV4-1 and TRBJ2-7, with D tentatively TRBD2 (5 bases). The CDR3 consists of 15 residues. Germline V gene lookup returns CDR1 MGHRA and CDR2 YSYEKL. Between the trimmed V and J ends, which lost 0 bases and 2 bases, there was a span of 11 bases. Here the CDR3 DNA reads TGCGCCAGCAGCCAAGATCCGCCCGGGACCTACGAGCAGTACTTC. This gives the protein CASSQDPPGTYEQYF.

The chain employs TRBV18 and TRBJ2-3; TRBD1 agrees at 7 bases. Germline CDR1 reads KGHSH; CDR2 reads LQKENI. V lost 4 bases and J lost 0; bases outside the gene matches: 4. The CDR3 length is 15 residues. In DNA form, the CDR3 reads TGTGCCAGCTCACTTGGACAGGCTAGCACAGATACGCAGTATTTT. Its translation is CASSLGQASTDTQYF.

The CDR3 loop reads CASSFGQWTGGSITDTQYF. The CDR3, as DNA: TGTGCCAGCAGCTTCGGTCAGTGGACAGGCGGTTCGATCACAGATACGCAGTATTTT. This chain connects TRBV13 to TRBJ2-3, with 7 bases identical to TRBD1. In germline, CDR1 is PRHDT, CDR2 FYEKMQ (reference sequence). The CDR3 spans 19 residues. V was clipped by 3 bases and J by 2 bases; unmatched bases: 17.

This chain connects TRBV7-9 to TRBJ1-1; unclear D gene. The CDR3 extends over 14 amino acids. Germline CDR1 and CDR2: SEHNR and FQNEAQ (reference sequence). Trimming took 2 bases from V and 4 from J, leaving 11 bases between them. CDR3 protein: CASSLRTVGTEAFF. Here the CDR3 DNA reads TGTGCCAGCAGCTTACGCACGGTTGGCACTGAAGCTTTCTTT.

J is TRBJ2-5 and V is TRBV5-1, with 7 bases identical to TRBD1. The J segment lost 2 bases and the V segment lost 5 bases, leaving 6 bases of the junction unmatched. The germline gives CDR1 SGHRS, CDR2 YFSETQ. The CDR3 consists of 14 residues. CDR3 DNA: TGCGCCAGCAGACCCGGACAGGTTCAAGAGACCCAGTACTTC. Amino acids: CASRPGQVQETQYF.

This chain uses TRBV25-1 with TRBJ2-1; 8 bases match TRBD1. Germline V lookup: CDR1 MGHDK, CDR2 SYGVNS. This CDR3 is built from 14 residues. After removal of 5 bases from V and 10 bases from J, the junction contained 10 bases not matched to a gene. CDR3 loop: CASSPGGPLQEQFF. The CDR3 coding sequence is TGTGCCAGCAGTCCAGGGGGCCCCTTACAAGAGCAGTTCTTC.

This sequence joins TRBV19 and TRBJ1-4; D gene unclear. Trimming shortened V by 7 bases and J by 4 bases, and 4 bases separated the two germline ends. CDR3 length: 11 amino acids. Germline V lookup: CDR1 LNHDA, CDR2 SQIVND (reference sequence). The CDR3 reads CASKSNEKLFF. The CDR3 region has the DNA TGTGCCAGTAAGAGTAATGAAAAACTGTTTTTT.

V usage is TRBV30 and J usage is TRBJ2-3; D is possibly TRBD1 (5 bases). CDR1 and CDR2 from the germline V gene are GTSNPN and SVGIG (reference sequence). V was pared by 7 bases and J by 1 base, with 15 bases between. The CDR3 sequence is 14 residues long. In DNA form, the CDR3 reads TGTGCCTCCCGGAAGGGGCGAGGCACAGATACGCAGTATTTT. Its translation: CASRKGRGTDTQYF.

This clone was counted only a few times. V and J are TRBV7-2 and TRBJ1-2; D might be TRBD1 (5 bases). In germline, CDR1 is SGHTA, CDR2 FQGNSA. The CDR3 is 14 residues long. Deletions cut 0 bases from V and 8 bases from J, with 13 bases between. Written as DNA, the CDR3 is TGTGCCAGCAGCTTAGCGCGGGACGAATGGGGCTACACCTTC. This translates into CASSLARDEWGYTF.

In nucleotides, the CDR3 is TGTGCCTGGTTAGACAGGCCGAACACTGAAGCTTTCTTT. Its translation: CAWLDRPNTEAFF. This rearrangement joins TRBV30 to TRBJ1-1, with D possibly being TRBD1 (6 bases). The CDR3 totals 13 residues. From germline, CDR1 is GTSNPN and CDR2 SVGIG (reference sequence). Between the trimmed V and J ends, which lost 5 bases and 1 base, there was a span of 11 bases.

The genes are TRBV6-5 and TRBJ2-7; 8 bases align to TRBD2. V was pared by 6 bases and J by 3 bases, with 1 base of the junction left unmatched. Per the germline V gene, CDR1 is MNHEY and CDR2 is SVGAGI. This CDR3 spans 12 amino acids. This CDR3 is CASSRGGYEQYF. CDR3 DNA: TGTGCCAGCAGCCGGGGGGGCTACGAGCAGTACTTC.

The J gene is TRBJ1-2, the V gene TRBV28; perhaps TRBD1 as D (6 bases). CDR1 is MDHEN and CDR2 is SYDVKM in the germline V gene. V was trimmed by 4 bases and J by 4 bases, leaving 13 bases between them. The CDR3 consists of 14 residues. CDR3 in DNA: TGTGCCAGCAGTTACAGGGTCAGCGGCTATGGCTACACCTTC. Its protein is CASSYRVSGYGYTF.

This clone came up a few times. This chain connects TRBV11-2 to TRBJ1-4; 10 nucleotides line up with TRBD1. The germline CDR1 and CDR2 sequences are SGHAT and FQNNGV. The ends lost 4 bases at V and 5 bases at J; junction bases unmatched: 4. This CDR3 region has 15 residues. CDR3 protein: CASSWAGQGNEKLFF. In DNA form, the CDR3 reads TGTGCCAGCAGCTGGGCGGGACAGGGGAATGAAAAACTGTTTTTT.

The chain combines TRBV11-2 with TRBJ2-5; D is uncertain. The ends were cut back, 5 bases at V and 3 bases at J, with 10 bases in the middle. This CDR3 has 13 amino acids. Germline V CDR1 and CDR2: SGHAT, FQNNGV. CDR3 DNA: TGTGCCAGCAGCGGTGCGAGAGAAGAGACCCAGTACTTC. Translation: CASSGAREETQYF.

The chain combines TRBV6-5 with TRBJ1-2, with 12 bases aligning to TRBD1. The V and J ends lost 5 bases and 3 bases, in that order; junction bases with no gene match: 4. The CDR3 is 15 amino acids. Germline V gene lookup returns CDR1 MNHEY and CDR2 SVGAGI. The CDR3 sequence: CASSRGQGAHYGYTF. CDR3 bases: TGTGCCAGCAGTAGGGGACAGGGGGCCCACTATGGCTACACCTTC.

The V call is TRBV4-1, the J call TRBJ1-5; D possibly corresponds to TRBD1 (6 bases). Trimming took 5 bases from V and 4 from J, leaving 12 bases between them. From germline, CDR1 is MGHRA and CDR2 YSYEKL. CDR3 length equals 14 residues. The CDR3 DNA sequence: TGCGCCAGCAGCGCCGTACAGGGAAATCAGCCCCAGCATTTT. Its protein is CASSAVQGNQPQHF.